A selection of T cell receptor beta chains follows, all from one sample in a study of immune evolution from preneoplasia to lung adenocarcinoma. TCRdb keeps only in-frame clones here, not all; method: immunoSEQ multiplex PCR. The top ten hold roughly an eighth of the sample, which has roughly 2,200 clones, 80% seen once. Sequenced input: FFPE normal lung tissue adjacent to the tumor. All receptors come from a person between 60 and 69 years old with lung adenocarcinoma. The conserved cysteine and the conserved F or W are not part of the CDR3 here. Fields, in order: V gene, J gene, CDR3 protein.

TRBV7-3	TRBJ2-1	ASSIAGQGASEQF
TRBV29-1	TRBJ2-5	SAARDRGKETQY
TRBV5-4	TRBJ2-7	ASSSLRGRIAYEQY
TRBV6-1	TRBJ2-4	ATADPSPSIQY
TRBV7-9	TRBJ2-1	ASSNGVNEQF
TRBV7-2	TRBJ2-1	ASSPGGLSYNEQF
TRBV12-5	TRBJ2-6	ASGFNSWGISGANVLT
TRBV18	TRBJ1-5	ASSLGRGQGNQPQH
TRBV28	TRBJ1-1	ASKRTTEAF
TRBV7-2	TRBJ2-7	ASSLVTSGRGEKY
TRBV30	TRBJ2-3	AWQLAFSLTDTQY
TRBV2	TRBJ2-5	ASSGTEGETQY
TRBV6-1	TRBJ2-2	ASRLGGLDTGELF
TRBV7-9	TRBJ1-1	ASSTVPNTEAF
TRBV19	TRBJ1-1	ASSLALGRIATEAF
TRBV6-5	TRBJ1-6	ASSYTTGEDSPLH
TRBV28	TRBJ2-5	ASSRTGGYGETQY
TRBV7-2	TRBJ2-1	ASSSQAYNEQF
TRBV19	TRBJ2-5	ASSPRLAGAKETQY
TRBV7-9	TRBJ1-1	ASSFGLGTFEAF
TRBV28	TRBJ2-1	AVGGIYNEQF
TRBV6-4	TRBJ2-3	ASSVRGEHADTQY
TRBV6-5	TRBJ2-7	ASSYEGTGIYEQY
TRBV30	TRBJ2-7	AWSDRGGPYEQY
TRBV7-8	TRBJ2-3	ASSSQDTQY
TRBV6-4	TRBJ2-3	ASSELAGADTQY
TRBV27	TRBJ1-1	ASSLQGRTEAF
TRBV27	TRBJ2-3	ASSVLAGGWTDTQY
TRBV4-1	TRBJ2-7	ASSRERAGGHHEQY
TRBV5-6	TRBJ1-2	ASSSRSGYT
TRBV6-1	TRBJ2-7	ASSETGTGGYEQY
TRBV4-1	TRBJ1-5	ASSQDRGEWSQPQH
TRBV7-9	TRBJ2-1	ASSSPGVYNEQF
TRBV28	TRBJ1-3	ATRPYSGNTIY
TRBV7-2	TRBJ2-5	ASRYQTGQETQY
TRBV18	TRBJ2-7	ASSPRQGTYEQY
TRBV19	TRBJ1-5	ASRTGSRRQPQH
TRBV28	TRBJ2-7	ASSLSGASYEQY
TRBV19	TRBJ2-3	ASSIPPGRDTQY
TRBV15	TRBJ2-1	ATSRVRASEQF
TRBV11-2	TRBJ2-3	ASSLAPGRDTQY
TRBV19	TRBJ1-2	ASSPGQGLTLYGYT
TRBV11-1	TRBJ2-7	ASSFDRVSYEQY
TRBV5-8	TRBJ2-3	ASSLEASSGSTDTQY
TRBV7-2	TRBJ1-5	ASSRESQPQH
TRBV28	TRBJ2-3	ASSQDSKRADTQY
TRBV11-3	TRBJ1-1	ASSTSSTVGTEAF
TRBV6-1	TRBJ2-7	ASSDRTGSSYEQY
TRBV11-3	TRBJ2-5	ASSLSHGGQETQY
TRBV2	TRBJ2-2	ASKLGLAGPTGELF
TRBV7-3	TRBJ2-3	ASSLTHSDTQY
TRBV2	TRBJ2-3	ASSEGAGGPTDTQY
TRBV28	TRBJ1-2	ASRDQNYGYT
TRBV5-1	TRBJ1-1	ASSFMGPNTEAF
TRBV5-8	TRBJ1-5	ASSPWGEKAQH
TRBV25-1	TRBJ2-2	ASSPSGRSVTGELF
TRBV2	TRBJ2-2	APRQKNTGELF
TRBV20-1	TRBJ2-5	SASSGTQY
TRBV6-4	TRBJ2-3	ASSDGSTDTQY
TRBV9	TRBJ2-6	ASSPRSFTSSGANVLT